The clone carrying this T cell receptor beta chain was observed a few times. TCR alpha and TCR beta cDNA libraries carrying sample barcodes and UMIs were produced by 5'RACE using constant-segment primers. Each CDR3 protein is one row after TCRdb ran MiXCR on the 5' RACE reads. Among 350,000 to 400,000 distinct CDR3 sequences, more than 20% were seen once, and the ten largest hold under 15%. These data are taken from a study of T-cell memory formation after mild COVID-19. As for the study in general: TCR clusters were mostly donor specific.

Unmatched junction bases numbered 6, after V lost 3 bases and J lost 5 bases. CDR1 is SGHRS, CDR2 YFSETQ, per germline. This CDR3 is 15 amino acids long. The TCR sequence derives from an adult woman who had mild COVID-19 (a few samples of this study predate the infection). Cell type and time point are not known. The sequenced material came from PBMCs or a T cell subset sorted from them (not recorded which). This chain uses TRBV5-1 with TRBJ2-1, with 9 bases identical to TRBD2. In nucleotides, the CDR3 is TGCGCCAGCAGCTCGGATCCTAGCGGGGACAATGAGCAGTTCTTC. This sequence encodes CASSSDPSGDNEQFF.